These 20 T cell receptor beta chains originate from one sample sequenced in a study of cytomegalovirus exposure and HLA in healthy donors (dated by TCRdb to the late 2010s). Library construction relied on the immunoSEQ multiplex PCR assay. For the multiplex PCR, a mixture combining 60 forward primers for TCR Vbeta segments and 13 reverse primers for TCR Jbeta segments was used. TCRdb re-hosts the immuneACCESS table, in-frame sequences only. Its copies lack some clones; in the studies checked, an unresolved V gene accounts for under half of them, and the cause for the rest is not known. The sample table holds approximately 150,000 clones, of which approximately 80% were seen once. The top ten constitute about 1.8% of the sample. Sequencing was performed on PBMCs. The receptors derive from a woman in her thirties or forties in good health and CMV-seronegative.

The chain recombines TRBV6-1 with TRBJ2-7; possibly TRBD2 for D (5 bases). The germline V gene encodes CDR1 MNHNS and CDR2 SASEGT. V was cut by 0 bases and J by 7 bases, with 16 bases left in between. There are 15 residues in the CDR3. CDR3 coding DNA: TGTGCCAGCAGTGAAGCGCGTTTATTAGCGAGGGAGCAGTACTTC. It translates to CASSEARLLAREQYF.

The CDR3 reads CASSQSPDTQYF. Here the CDR3 DNA reads TGTGCCAGTAGTCAAAGCCCAGATACGCAGTATTTT. The chain links TRBV19 to TRBJ2-3; D unresolved. V shed 5 bases and J shed 4 bases, with 7 bases lying between them. The CDR3 covers 12 residues. Germline CDR1 and CDR2: LNHDA and SQIVND (reference sequence).

CDR3 DNA sequence: TGCGCCAGCAGCCAAACAGGGGTCCAAGAGACCCAGTACTTC. It translates to CASSQTGVQETQYF. J is TRBJ2-5 and V is TRBV4-1, with 7 bases identical to TRBD1. V dropped 2 bases and J dropped 1; count of bases not matched to a gene: 1. The CDR3 is made up of 14 amino acids. CDR1 is MGHRA and CDR2 is YSYEKL in the germline V gene.

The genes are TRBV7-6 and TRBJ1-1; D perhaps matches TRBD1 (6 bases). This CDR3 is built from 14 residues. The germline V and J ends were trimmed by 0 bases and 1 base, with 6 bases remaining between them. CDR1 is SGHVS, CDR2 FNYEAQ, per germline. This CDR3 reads CASSLATGNTEAFF. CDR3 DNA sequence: TGTGCCAGCAGCTTAGCGACAGGGAACACTGAAGCTTTCTTT.

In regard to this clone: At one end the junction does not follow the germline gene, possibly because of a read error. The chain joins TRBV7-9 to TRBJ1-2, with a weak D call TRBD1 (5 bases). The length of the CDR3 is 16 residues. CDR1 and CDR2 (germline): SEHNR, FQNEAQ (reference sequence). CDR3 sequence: CSSSPAAGPFWYGYTF. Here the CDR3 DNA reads TGTTCCAGCAGCCCCGCTGCGGGGCCCTTTTGGTATGGCTACACCTTC. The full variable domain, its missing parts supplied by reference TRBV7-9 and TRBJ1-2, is DTGVSQNPRHKITKRGQNVTFRCDPISEHNRLYWYRQTLGQGPEFLTYFQNEAQLEKSRLLSDRFSAERPKGSFSTLEIQRTEQGDSAMYLCSSSPAAGPFWYGYTFGSGTRLTVV.

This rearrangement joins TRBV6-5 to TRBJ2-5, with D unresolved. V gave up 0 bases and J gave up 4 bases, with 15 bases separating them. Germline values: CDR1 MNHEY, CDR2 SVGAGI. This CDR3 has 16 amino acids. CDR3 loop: CASSYSFARSGETQYF. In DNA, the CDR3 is TGTGCCAGCAGTTACTCGTTCGCCCGGTCGGGAGAGACCCAGTACTTC.

For the CDR3, the DNA is TGCGCCAGCAGCCTAAAGGGGACAGGGCTGAGCACCGGGGAGCTGTTTTTT. Encoded protein: CASSLKGTGLSTGELFF. The rearrangement links TRBV5-1 to TRBJ2-2; TRBD1 matches 9 bases. Germline values: CDR1 SGHRS, CDR2 YFSETQ. V shed 4 bases and J 4 bases; nucleotides not matched to a gene: 11. CDR3 length: 17 residues.

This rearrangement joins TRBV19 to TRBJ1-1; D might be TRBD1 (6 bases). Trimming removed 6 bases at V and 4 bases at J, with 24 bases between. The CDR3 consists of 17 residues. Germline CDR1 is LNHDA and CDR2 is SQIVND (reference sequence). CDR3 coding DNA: TGTGCCAGTAGGCAGACCCCAGGGGTCGCCCTTGGCACTGAAGCTTTCTTT. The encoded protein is CASRQTPGVALGTEAFF. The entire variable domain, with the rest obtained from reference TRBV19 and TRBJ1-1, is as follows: DGGITQSPKYLFRKEGQNVTLSCEQNLNHDAMYWYRQDPGQGLRLIYYSQIVNDFQKGDIAEGYSVSREKKESFPLTVTSAQKNPTAFYLCASRQTPGVALGTEAFFGQGTRLTVV.

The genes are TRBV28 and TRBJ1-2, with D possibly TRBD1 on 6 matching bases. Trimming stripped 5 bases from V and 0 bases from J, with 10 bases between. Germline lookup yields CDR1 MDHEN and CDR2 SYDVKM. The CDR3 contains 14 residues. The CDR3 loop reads CASSRQVSNYGYTF. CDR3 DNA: TGTGCCAGCAGTCGACAGGTTTCTAACTATGGCTACACCTTC.

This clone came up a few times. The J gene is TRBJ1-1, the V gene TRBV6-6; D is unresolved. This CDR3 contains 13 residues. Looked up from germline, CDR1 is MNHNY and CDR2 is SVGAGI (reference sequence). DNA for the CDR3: TGTTCTGTTGCGGTGATGGATAACACTGAAGCTTTCTTT. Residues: CSVAVMDNTEAFF.

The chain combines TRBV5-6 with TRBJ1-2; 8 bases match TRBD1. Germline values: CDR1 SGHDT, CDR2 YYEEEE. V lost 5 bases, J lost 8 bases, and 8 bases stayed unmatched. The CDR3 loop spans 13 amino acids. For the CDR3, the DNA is TGTGCCAGCAGATTTACAGGGGGTGGGGGCTACACCTTC. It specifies CASRFTGGGGYTF.

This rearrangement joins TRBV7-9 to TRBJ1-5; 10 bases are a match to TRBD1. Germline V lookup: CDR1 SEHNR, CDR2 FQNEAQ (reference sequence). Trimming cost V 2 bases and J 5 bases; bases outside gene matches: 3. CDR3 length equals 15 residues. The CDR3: CASSLSTGGYQPQHF. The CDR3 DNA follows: TGTGCCAGCAGCTTATCGACAGGGGGCTATCAGCCCCAGCATTTT.

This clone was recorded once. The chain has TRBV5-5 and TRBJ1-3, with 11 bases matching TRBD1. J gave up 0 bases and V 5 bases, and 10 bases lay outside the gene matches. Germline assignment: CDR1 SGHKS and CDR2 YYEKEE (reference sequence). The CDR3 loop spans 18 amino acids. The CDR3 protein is CASRRGTGGLSSGNTIYF. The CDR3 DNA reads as TGTGCCAGCAGGCGCGGGACAGGGGGACTGAGCTCTGGAAACACCATATATTTT.

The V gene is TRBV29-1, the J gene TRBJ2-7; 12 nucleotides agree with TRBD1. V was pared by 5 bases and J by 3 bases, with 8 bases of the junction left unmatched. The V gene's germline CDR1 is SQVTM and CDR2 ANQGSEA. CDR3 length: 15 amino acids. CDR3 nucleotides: TGCAGCGTTTCCCCGGGACAGGGGGCATTCTACGAGCAGTACTTC. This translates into CSVSPGQGAFYEQYF.

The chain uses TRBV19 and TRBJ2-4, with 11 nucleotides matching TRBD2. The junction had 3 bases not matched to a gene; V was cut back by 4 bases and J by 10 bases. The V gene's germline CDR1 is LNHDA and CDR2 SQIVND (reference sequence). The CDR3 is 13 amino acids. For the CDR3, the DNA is TGTGCCAGTAGTACGCGGACTAGCGGGATTCAGTACTTC. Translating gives CASSTRTSGIQYF.

The CDR3 loop is CASSLVGGVNTEAFF. CDR3 DNA sequence: TGTGCCAGCAGCTTAGTCGGGGGGGTGAACACTGAAGCTTTCTTT. The chain couples TRBV7-8 to TRBJ1-1, with D possibly TRBD1 on 5 matching bases. The CDR3 extends over 15 amino acids. Germline values: CDR1 SGHVS, CDR2 FQNEAQ. V lost 1 base to trimming and J lost 0 bases, with 9 bases between them.

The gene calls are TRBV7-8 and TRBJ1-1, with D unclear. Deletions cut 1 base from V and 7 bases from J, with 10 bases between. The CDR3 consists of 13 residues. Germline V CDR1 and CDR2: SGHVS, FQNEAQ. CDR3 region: CASSLGAMYEAFF. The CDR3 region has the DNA TGTGCCAGCAGCTTAGGGGCTATGTATGAAGCTTTCTTT.

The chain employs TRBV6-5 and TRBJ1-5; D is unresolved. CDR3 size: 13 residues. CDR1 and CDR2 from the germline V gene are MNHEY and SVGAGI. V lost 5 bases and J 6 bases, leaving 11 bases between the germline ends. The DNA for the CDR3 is TGTGCCAGCAGTGCCAAAGCTGGTCAGCCCCAGCATTTT. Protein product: CASSAKAGQPQHF.

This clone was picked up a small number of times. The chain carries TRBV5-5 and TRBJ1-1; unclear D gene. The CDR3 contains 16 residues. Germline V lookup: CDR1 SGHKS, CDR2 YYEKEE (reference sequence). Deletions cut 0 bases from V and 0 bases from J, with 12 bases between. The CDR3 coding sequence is TGTGCCAGCAGCTTGGGGGCAGGACTCATGAACACTGAAGCTTTCTTT. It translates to CASSLGAGLMNTEAFF.

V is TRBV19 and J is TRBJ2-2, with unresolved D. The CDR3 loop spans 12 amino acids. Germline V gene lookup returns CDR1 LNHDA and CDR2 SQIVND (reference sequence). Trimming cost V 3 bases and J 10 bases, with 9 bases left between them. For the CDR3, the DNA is TGTGCCAGTAGTATGCGAGGAATGGAGCTGTTTTTT. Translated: CASSMRGMELFF.